Listed below are T cell receptor beta chains from one sample, sequenced in a study of T cell responses to AZD1222 COVID-19 vaccine. The assay was immunoSEQ multiplex PCR, and TCRdb's table has in-frame clones only and misses some. The top ten clones hold over 3% of a sample with 90,000 to 150,000 clones, roughly 88% of them seen once. The sample consisted of peripheral blood, taken on day 0 of AZD1222 vaccination. Receptors originate from an adult in good health. Both conserved end residues are part of each CDR3. Fields, in order: V gene, D gene, J gene, clone size, CDR3 protein, CDR3 DNA. A D gene is named only where the DNA matches it firmly. Expanded clones are given a class, and other clones once, few, many or no size at all.

>TRBV19|.|TRBJ1-2|few
CASSATDFYGYTF
TGTGCCAGTAGTGCGACAGATTTCTATGGCTACACCTTC
>TRBV10-3|.|TRBJ1-2|once
CAISDFIGPLANYGYTF
TGTGCCATCAGTGACTTTATAGGGCCGCTAGCTAACTATGGCTACACCTTC
>TRBV9|.|TRBJ1-1|.
CASSPHPGATEAFF
TGTGCCAGCAGCCCACACCCAGGAGCTACTGAAGCTTTCTTT
>TRBV4-1|.|TRBJ2-7|.
CASSQGRADTAYLEQYF
TGCGCCAGCAGCCAAGGTCGTGCGGACACCGCATACCTCGAGCAGTACTTC
>TRBV5-6|.|TRBJ1-2|.
CASSLEAATYGYTF
TGTGCCAGCAGCTTGGAGGCAGCTACTTATGGCTACACCTTC
>TRBV4-2|TRBD1|TRBJ1-2|.
CASSPTGGGYTF
TGTGCCAGCAGCCCGACAGGGGGTGGCTACACCTTC
>TRBV4-1|.|TRBJ1-2|.
CASSSSGTQPYGYTF
TGCGCCAGCAGCAGCTCGGGGACCCAGCCTTATGGCTACACCTTC
>TRBV9|TRBD1|TRBJ2-2|.
CASSALSTGGPGELFF
TGTGCCAGCAGCGCGCTCAGTACAGGGGGCCCCGGGGAGCTGTTTTTT
>TRBV4-1|.|TRBJ2-7|.
CASSQDRGGGRKQYF
TGCGCCAGCAGCCAAGATCGTGGCGGGGGCAGGAAGCAGTACTTC
>TRBV2|TRBD1|TRBJ1-2|.
CASSVGQREDGYTF
TGTGCCAGCAGTGTGGGACAGAGGGAGGATGGCTACACCTTC
>TRBV4-1|TRBD1|TRBJ1-5|.
CASSPETGTGHNQPQHF
TGCGCCAGCAGCCCCGAGACCGGGACAGGTCACAATCAGCCCCAGCATTTT
>TRBV7-8|TRBD1|TRBJ2-7|few
CASSLLQGAEQYF
TGTGCCAGCAGCTTATTACAGGGGGCCGAGCAGTACTTC
>TRBV28|TRBD1|TRBJ1-6|.
CASSVLTGGWSPLHF
TGTGCCAGCAGTGTCCTGACAGGGGGGTGGTCACCCCTCCACTTT
>TRBV5-1|TRBD2|TRBJ2-2|.
CATGTSGVGELFF
TGCGCCACCGGGACTAGCGGGGTCGGGGAGCTGTTTTTT
>TRBV5-6|.|TRBJ1-2|.
CASSLALENTGYTF
TGTGCCAGCAGCTTGGCCCTGGAGAATACAGGCTACACCTTC
>TRBV15|.|TRBJ1-1|.
CATSRGRDTEAFF
TGTGCCACCAGCAGAGGTAGGGACACTGAAGCTTTCTTT
>TRBV19|TRBD1|TRBJ1-1|.
CASSIGQGKPNTEAFF
TGTGCCAGTAGTATAGGACAGGGGAAACCAAACACTGAAGCTTTCTTT
>TRBV4-2|.|TRBJ2-7|.
CASSQEAPSRPFSYEQYF
TGTGCCAGCAGCCAAGAAGCCCCCTCGCGTCCCTTTTCCTACGAGCAGTACTTC
>TRBV9|TRBD1|TRBJ1-4|.
CASSRDRNEKLFF
TGTGCCAGCAGCAGGGACAGGAATGAAAAACTGTTTTTT
>TRBV29-1|.|TRBJ1-3|.
CSVGMGSGNTIYF
TGCAGCGTTGGAATGGGCTCTGGAAACACCATATATTTT
>TRBV19|.|TRBJ1-3|medium-sized
CASSITMGGSGNTIYF
TGTGCCAGTAGTATCACCATGGGGGGCTCTGGAAACACCATATATTTT
>TRBV20-1|TRBD2|TRBJ2-7|.
CSASILAGESEQYF
TGCAGTGCTAGTATACTAGCGGGGGAGAGCGAGCAGTACTTC
>TRBV6-5|.|TRBJ2-5|.
CASSLTGPSGTQYF
TGTGCCAGCAGTCTAACGGGCCCCTCGGGGACCCAGTACTTC
>TRBV7-3|.|TRBJ2-5|.
CASSLRGAIGETQYF
TGTGCCAGCAGCTTAAGGGGGGCTATCGGAGAGACCCAGTACTTC